This TCR beta chain is from a study of post-analysis software for immune sequencing data. This CDR3 has 14 amino acids. The V segment lost 3 bases and the J segment 4 bases; nucleotides outside the gene matches: 8. Germline values: CDR1 DFQATT, CDR2 SNEGSKA (reference sequence). Every TCR beta cDNA library bore unique molecular identifiers. One entry per CDR3 protein results from TCRdb running MiXCR on the PCR reads. The sample lists under 200,000 distinct CDR3 sequences; approximately 35% were seen once. This sequence originates from a girl aged 5 to 17 with multiple sclerosis. Sequencing was performed on blood, taken after autologous hematopoietic stem cell transplantation. The genes are TRBV20-1 and TRBJ2-7; 8 bases line up with TRBD2. The CDR3 DNA sequence: TGCAGTGCTAGTGGGCTAGCGGGCGTTTACGAGCAGTACTTC. This codes for CSASGLAGVYEQYF.